What follows are 3 T cell receptor beta chains derived from one specimen sequenced in a study of T-cell reconstitution after alpha-beta-depleted transplantation in children (dated by TCRdb to 2015 to 2016). The library was made by PCR. The data were produced on an Illumina HiSeq 2500. To normalize quantification of the TCRbeta repertoire, the TCR libraries were built with molecular barcoding that relied on unique molecular identifiers. The public reads were run again by TCRdb, first through fastp at Q25 and then through MiXCR, and only productive beta chains were kept. Rows with one shared CDR3 protein collapse into an entry with the most common genes and DNA. The table for this sample lists 70,000 to 95,000 distinct CDR3 sequences; 12% of them were counted only once. Approximately 13% of the sample rests with the top ten. Source: PBMCs from the stem cell graft donor, taken from the stem cell graft. Every receptor here comes from a human donor who donated a stem cell graft to a child with inherited bone marrow failure.

The sample holds many counts of this clonotype. This chain connects TRBV19 to TRBJ1-1; D perhaps matches TRBD1 (5 bases). V was pared by 4 bases and J by 1 base, with 16 bases between. Per germline, CDR1 LNHDA and CDR2 SQIVND (reference sequence). This CDR3 has 16 residues. The CDR3 loop is CASSTPSGRGNTEAFF. Here the CDR3 DNA reads TGTGCCAGTAGTACCCCCTCCGGGAGGGGGAACACTGAAGCTTTCTTT. The full variable domain, rest sourced from reference TRBV19 and TRBJ1-1, is DGGITQSPKYLFRKEGQNVTLSCEQNLNHDAMYWYRQDPGQGLRLIYYSQIVNDFQKGDIAEGYSVSREKKESFPLTVTSAQKNPTAFYLCASSTPSGRGNTEAFFGQGTRLTVV.

There are many counts of this clonotype. The chain links TRBV13 to TRBJ1-1; no firm D call. CDR3 length equals 14 residues. Germline lookup yields CDR1 PRHDT and CDR2 FYEKMQ (reference sequence). V lost 5 bases and J lost 1, with 11 bases in between. The CDR3 region has the DNA TGTGCCAGCAGCGGACCGGACGAGAACACTGAAGCTTTCTTT. Its translation is CASSGPDENTEAFF.

This clonotype showed up many times. V is TRBV20-1 and J is TRBJ1-3, with no clear D. V gave up 0 bases and J gave up 0 bases, with 6 bases separating them. Germline lookup yields CDR1 DFQATT and CDR2 SNEGSKA (reference sequence). This CDR3 spans 14 amino acids. For the CDR3, the DNA is TGCAGTGCTAGAGACCCGCGCTCTGGAAACACCATATATTTT. Translated, it gives CSARDPRSGNTIYF.